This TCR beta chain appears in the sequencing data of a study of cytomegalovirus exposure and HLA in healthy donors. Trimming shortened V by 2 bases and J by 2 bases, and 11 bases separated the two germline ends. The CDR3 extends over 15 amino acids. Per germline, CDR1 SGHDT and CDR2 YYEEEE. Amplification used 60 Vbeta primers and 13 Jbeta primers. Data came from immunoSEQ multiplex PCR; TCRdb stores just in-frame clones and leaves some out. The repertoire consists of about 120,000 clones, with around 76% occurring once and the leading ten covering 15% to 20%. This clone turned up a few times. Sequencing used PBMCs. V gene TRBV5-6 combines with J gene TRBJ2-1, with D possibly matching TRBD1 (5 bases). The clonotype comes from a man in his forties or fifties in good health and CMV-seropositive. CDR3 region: CASSFSWGPYNEQFF. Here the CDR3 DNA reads TGTGCCAGCAGCTTCAGCTGGGGCCCCTACAATGAGCAGTTCTTC.